The 20 T cell receptor beta chains below all came from one sample that was sequenced in a study of OX40 agonist ivuxolimab in advanced cancers. Profiled with immunoSEQ multiplex PCR; TCRdb holds only in-frame clones, not every one. The sample has roughly 92,000 clones, about 89% seen once; the top ten hold roughly 8.9%. The specimen was CD4+ or CD8+ T cells sorted from blood, collected in a trial of the OX40 agonist ivuxolimab. These TCRs come from an adult with an advanced solid tumor such as melanoma, head and neck, liver or kidney cancer.

The CDR3 DNA is TGTGCCAGCAGCTTAGTGGGCAGGGGGCGGACTGAAGCTTTCTTT. Translation: CASSLVGRGRTEAFF. The rearrangement links TRBV11-2 to TRBJ1-1; TRBD1 agrees at 8 bases. Trimming took 1 base from V and 5 from J; bases not matched to a gene: 6. The CDR3 totals 15 residues. The germline gives CDR1 SGHAT, CDR2 FQNNGV. Full variable domain (remainder filled in from reference TRBV11-2 and TRBJ1-1): EAGVAQSPRYKIIEKRQSVAFWCNPISGHATLYWYQQILGQGPKLLIQFQNNGVVDDSQLPKDRFSAERLKGVDSTLKIQPAKLEDSAVYLCASSLVGRGRTEAFFGQGTRLTVV.

V and J are TRBV27 and TRBJ2-1; maybe TRBD2 (6 bases). Trimming removed 6 bases from V and 4 bases from J, with 7 bases in between. CDR3 length: 12 residues. Germline-derived CDR1 and CDR2 are MNHEY and SMNVEV (reference sequence). The CDR3 region is CASSRGYNEQFF. The CDR3 bases are TGTGCCAGCAGCCGGGGGTACAATGAGCAGTTCTTC.

This sequence joins TRBV28 and TRBJ2-7; maybe TRBD2 (6 bases). V lost 6 bases and J 1 base, leaving 16 bases between the germline ends. The CDR3 covers 15 residues. The germline V gene encodes CDR1 MDHEN and CDR2 SYDVKM. CDR3: CASSYRGIGSYEQYF. In nucleotides, the CDR3 is TGTGCCAGCAGCTACCGGGGGATTGGTTCCTACGAGCAGTACTTC.

The V and J genes are TRBV4-1 and TRBJ2-3, with D hard to call. CDR1 and CDR2 (germline): MGHRA, YSYEKL. The CDR3 is 12 residues long. Trimming left V 6 bases short and J 0 bases short, with 4 bases between. Written as DNA, the CDR3 is TGCGCCAGCAGAGGGAGCACAGATACGCAGTATTTT. Its translation is CASRGSTDTQYF.

The genes are TRBV23-1 and TRBJ2-1, with a tentative D call TRBD1 (6 bases). TRBV23-1 qualifies as an ORF whose function is uncertain. Trimming left V 7 bases short and J 15 bases short, with 19 bases between. CDR3 size: 12 residues. The CDR3 region is CASIPRGPLGFF. The DNA of the CDR3 is TGCGCCAGCATTCCCAGGGGACCCCTGGGGTTCTTC.

The J gene is TRBJ2-7, the V gene TRBV27; 11 bases agree with TRBD2. CDR1 MNHEY and CDR2 SMNVEV come from the germline V gene (reference sequence). This CDR3 is built from 15 residues. Trimming at V came to 4 bases and at J to 5 bases, leaving 7 bases not matched to a gene. The CDR3 DNA reads TGTGCCAGCAGTTCTCTAGCGGGAGGTTCGAACGAGCAGTACTTC. Its protein product is CASSSLAGGSNEQYF.

This clone has ten or more counts. V and J are TRBV7-8 and TRBJ1-2, with D maybe TRBD1 (6 bases). The CDR3 sequence is 11 residues long. Germline V CDR1 and CDR2: SGHVS, FQNEAQ. Trimming left V 8 bases short and J 10 bases short, with 14 bases between. CDR3 amino acids: CASLGGYFYTF. In DNA form, the CDR3 reads TGTGCCAGCCTAGGGGGATATTTCTACACCTTC.

The genes are TRBV9 and TRBJ2-7; possibly TRBD1 for D (5 bases). CDR3 length equals 14 residues. The V gene lost 2 bases and the J gene lost 5 bases, with 14 bases spanning the gap. The V gene's germline CDR1 is SGDLS and CDR2 YYNGEE. CDR3 sequence reads: CASSVFGATDEQYF. The DNA of the CDR3 is TGTGCCAGCAGCGTCTTTGGGGCTACGGACGAGCAGTACTTC.

The J gene is TRBJ2-2, the V gene TRBV4-1; possible D gene TRBD2, 7 bases. Per the germline V gene, CDR1 is MGHRA and CDR2 is YSYEKL. The length of the CDR3 is 18 residues. Trimming removed 0 bases from V and 1 base from J, with 15 bases in between. CDR3 nucleotides: TGCGCCAGCAGCCAAGATCACGCGGGGGCAGGGAACACCGGGGAGCTGTTTTTT. This encodes CASSQDHAGAGNTGELFF.

The chain employs TRBV2 and TRBJ1-1, with TRBD1 identical over 7 bases. The germline V gene has CDR1 SNHLY and CDR2 FYNNEI. The CDR3 consists of 19 residues. Trimming took 0 bases from V and 5 from J; bases not matched to a gene: 18. The CDR3 spells CASSEAAQGGGAMETEAFF. Here the CDR3 DNA reads TGTGCCAGCAGTGAAGCGGCCCAAGGAGGGGGCGCGATGGAAACTGAAGCTTTCTTT.

This clone showed up just once. This CDR3 is CASSEGQGEGETQYF. The CDR3 DNA is TGTGCCAGTAGTGAGGGACAGGGGGAGGGCGAGACCCAGTACTTC. V is TRBV19 and J is TRBJ2-5; 11 positions match TRBD1. This CDR3 has 15 residues. Germline assignment: CDR1 LNHDA and CDR2 SQIVND (reference sequence). V was clipped by 5 bases and J by 5 bases; unmatched bases: 7.

The gene calls are TRBV2 and TRBJ2-1; 9 bases map to TRBD2. After removal of 1 base from V and 2 bases from J, the junction contained 6 bases not matched to a gene. Germline loops: CDR1 SNHLY, CDR2 FYNNEI. This CDR3 is 17 amino acids long. CDR3 DNA: TGTGCCAGCAGTGAAGGTTTACTAGCGGGTGCCTACAATGAGCAGTTCTTC. This encodes CASSEGLLAGAYNEQFF.

The chain links TRBV11-2 to TRBJ2-1; D is undetermined. V lost 0 bases, J lost 6 bases, and 9 bases lay in between. The CDR3 runs to 14 residues. Germline-derived CDR1 and CDR2 are SGHAT and FQNNGV. In DNA, the CDR3 is TGTGCCAGCAGCTTAGATAGACCCCCCAATGAGCAGTTCTTC. As protein: CASSLDRPPNEQFF.

The chain joins TRBV11-2 to TRBJ1-1; 7 nucleotides line up with TRBD1. The germline V gene encodes CDR1 SGHAT and CDR2 FQNNGV. This CDR3 region has 14 residues. Germline trimming cut 3 bases from V and 8 bases from J; bases unmatched to any gene: 9. The CDR3 spells CASSFSRDSEEAFF. The CDR3 region has the DNA TGTGCCAGCAGCTTCAGCCGGGACAGTGAAGAAGCTTTCTTT.

V usage is TRBV10-3 and J usage is TRBJ2-6; D call uncertain. Between the trimmed V and J ends, which lost 6 bases and 0 bases, there was a span of 9 bases. CDR1 and CDR2 (germline): ENHRY, SYGVKD. The CDR3 is made up of 15 amino acids. The CDR3, as DNA: TGTGCCATCAGGCAGGAAAGCTCTGGGGCCAACGTCCTGACTTTC. Its protein is CAIRQESSGANVLTF.

The CDR3 loop is CASSPGQGGNEKLFF. In DNA, the CDR3 is TGTGCCAGCAGCCCGGGACAGGGTGGTAATGAAAAACTGTTTTTT. V is TRBV13 and J is TRBJ1-4; TRBD1 aligns across 9 bases. Germline CDR1 and CDR2: PRHDT and FYEKMQ (reference sequence). The CDR3 sequence is 15 residues long. Unmatched junction bases numbered 5, after V lost 5 bases and J lost 4 bases. The complete variable domain, with remaining parts taken from reference TRBV13 and TRBJ1-4, reads AAGVIQSPRHLIKEKRETATLKCYPIPRHDTVYWYQQGPGQDPQFLISFYEKMQSDKGSIPDRFSAQQFSDYHSELNMSSLELGDSALYFCASSPGQGGNEKLFFGSGTQLSVL.

This clone has just one count. This chain links TRBV10-1 with TRBJ2-7; 7 positions match TRBD1. CDR1 is WNHNN, CDR2 SYGVQD, per germline (reference sequence). V gave up 0 bases and J gave up 3 bases; unmatched junction bases: 2. The CDR3 covers 14 residues. CDR3 in DNA: TGCGCCAGCAGTGAGTCTGGACAGGACTACGAGCAGTACTTC. It is translated as CASSESGQDYEQYF.

V gene TRBV5-1 combines with J gene TRBJ2-3; D unresolved. Germline V gives CDR1 SGHRS, CDR2 YFSETQ. Trimming left V 4 bases short and J 2 bases short, with 5 bases between. The length of the CDR3 is 12 residues. Here the CDR3 reads CASSLSTDTQYF. Here the CDR3 DNA reads TGCGCCAGCAGCCTATCCACAGATACGCAGTATTTT.

The chain joins TRBV15 to TRBJ2-1; no clear D gene. This CDR3 has 12 amino acids. CDR1 LNHNV and CDR2 YYDKDF come from the germline V gene (reference sequence). Trimming removed 3 bases at V and 7 bases at J, with 7 bases between. CDR3 coding DNA: TGTGCCACCAGCAGCCTGGGAAATGAGCAGTTCTTC. Translating it yields CATSSLGNEQFF.

This chain uses TRBV5-1 with TRBJ2-1; 8 bases agree with TRBD1. CDR1 and CDR2 from the germline V gene are SGHRS and YFSETQ. The CDR3 runs to 17 residues. J was trimmed by 0 bases and V by 2 bases; bases with no gene match: 7. The CDR3 nucleotides read TGCGCCAGCAGCTTCCCCAGGGGGCCAAGCTCCTACAATGAGCAGTTCTTC. This codes for CASSFPRGPSSYNEQFF. Using reference TRBV5-1 and TRBJ2-1 for the parts outside the CDR3, the full variable domain is KAGVTQTPRYLIKTRGQQVTLSCSPISGHRSVSWYQQTPGQGLQFLFEYFSETQRNKGNFPGRFSGRQFSNSRSEMNVSTLELGDSALYLCASSFPRGPSSYNEQFFGPGTRLTVL.